Below are 9 T cell receptor beta chains sequenced from a single sample in a study of shared clonotypes between healthy human individuals. TCRdb's table, derived via immunoSEQ multiplex PCR, lists solely in-frame clones and lacks some. The data show approximately 740,000 clones, with over 65% seen just once and about 1.8% held by the top ten. Sample: memory CD4+ T cells sorted from blood. Documented subset: CD45RA-negative fraction. The source is a woman in her twenties or thirties in good health.

J is TRBJ2-7 and V is TRBV5-4; the D gene is possibly TRBD2 (5 bases). V was pared by 4 bases and J by 0 bases, with 11 bases between. Germline loops: CDR1 SGHNT, CDR2 YYREEE (reference sequence). This CDR3 comprises 14 residues. CDR3 nucleotides: TGTGCCAGCAGCCCTCCCGGGGACTCCTACGAGCAGTACTTC. Amino acids: CASSPPGDSYEQYF.

The rearrangement uses TRBV5-1 and TRBJ1-5, with TRBD1 as a possible D gene (6 bases). V lost 4 bases, J lost 5 bases, and 10 bases lay in between. Germline V gene data show CDR1 as SGHRS and CDR2 as YFSETQ. This CDR3 is built from 13 residues. CDR3 protein: CASSLRGDQPQHF. The CDR3 DNA is TGCGCCAGCAGCCTCAGGGGAGATCAGCCCCAGCATTTT.

The V gene is TRBV4-1, the J gene TRBJ2-7; D gene unclear. The V end lost 2 bases, the J end lost 3 bases, and 11 bases lay between the germline ends. The germline gives CDR1 MGHRA, CDR2 YSYEKL. The CDR3 contains 14 residues. The DNA for the CDR3 is TGCGCCAGCAGCCAACTGCCCTCGGTCTACGAGCAGTACTTC. Protein: CASSQLPSVYEQYF.

The chain combines TRBV7-9 with TRBJ1-2; 9 bases fit TRBD1. V dropped 5 bases and J dropped 2; count of bases not matched to a gene: 3. The germline V gene has CDR1 SEHNR and CDR2 FQNEAQ (reference sequence). This CDR3 contains 14 residues. The chain's CDR3 is CASSHTGGNYGYTF. CDR3 nucleotide sequence: TGTGCCAGCAGCCACACAGGGGGCAACTATGGCTACACCTTC. Together with reference TRBV7-9 and TRBJ1-2, the CDR3 gives the full variable domain: DTGVSQNPRHKITKRGQNVTFRCDPISEHNRLYWYRQTLGQGPEFLTYFQNEAQLEKSRLLSDRFSAERPKGSFSTLEIQRTEQGDSAMYLCASSHTGGNYGYTFGSGTRLTVV.

This clone was picked up many times. V usage is TRBV28 and J usage is TRBJ1-1, with TRBD1 matching 7 bases. The CDR3 has 14 residues. V gave up 7 bases and J gave up 0 bases; unmatched junction bases: 5. The germline V gene encodes CDR1 MDHEN and CDR2 SYDVKM. CDR3 sequence reads: CASTSDRLNTEAFF. The CDR3 DNA reads as TGTGCCAGCACTTCGGACAGGTTGAACACTGAAGCTTTCTTT.

The gene calls are TRBV5-4 and TRBJ1-1; a possible D gene is TRBD1 (6 bases). Germline CDR1 and CDR2: SGHNT and YYREEE (reference sequence). Trimming shortened V by 5 bases and J by 5 bases, and 13 bases separated the two germline ends. The CDR3 length is 13 residues. The chain's CDR3 is CASSRDRHTEAFF. The CDR3 DNA sequence: TGTGCCAGCAGTCGTGACAGGCATACTGAAGCTTTCTTT.

This clone has a single count. This sample also contains other DNA sequences that code for the same CDR3. This chain links TRBV28 with TRBJ1-4; D remains unclear. From germline, CDR1 is MDHEN and CDR2 SYDVKM. The CDR3 has 11 amino acids. Between the trimmed V and J ends, which lost 5 bases and 5 bases, there was a span of 3 bases. This CDR3 is CASSANEKLFF. CDR3 sequence (DNA): TGTGCCAGCAGTGCGAATGAAAAACTGTTTTTT.

The V gene is TRBV7-2, the J gene TRBJ1-1, with D possibly being TRBD1 (5 bases). Germline V gene data show CDR1 as SGHTA and CDR2 as FQGNSA. The CDR3 has 15 amino acids. V lost 4 bases and J lost 4, with 16 bases in between. The CDR3 DNA sequence: TGTGCCAGCAGCTCCAAGATGACAGCCTTCACTGAAGCTTTCTTT. It codes for CASSSKMTAFTEAFF.

The gene calls are TRBV4-1 and TRBJ2-7, with TRBD1 matching over 8 bases. CDR1 and CDR2 (germline): MGHRA, YSYEKL. The CDR3 runs 15 residues. Trimming took 2 bases from V and 5 from J; bases not matched to a gene: 8. The CDR3 region has the DNA TGCGCCAGCAGCCAACACGGGACAGGTGGGGACGAGCAGTACTTC. This encodes CASSQHGTGGDEQYF.